This T cell receptor beta chain was sequenced in a study of CXCR3-negative and CXCR3-positive naive CD8 T cells. About the study: For each library, about 1.5 +/- 0.3 million TRB reads were obtained, 130 million to 150 million in total.

General study findings and limits: CXCR3-positive naive cells had more hydrophobic TRB CDR3s than CXCR3-negative naive cells. In both naive subsets diversity was comparably high, whereas memory CD8+ cells showed much lower diversity.

For this clonotype: Its antigen is currently unknown.

The CDR3 has 11 residues. Germline values: CDR1 MNHEY, CDR2 SVGAGI. Through 5' RACE with UMI labels, the TRB cDNA libraries were prepared. One entry per CDR3 protein, without DNA, is what TCRdb gives after re-calling the 5' RACE reads. This sample's table reports 85,000 to 130,000 distinct CDR3 sequences. A few hundred thousand cells per CD8+ T cell subset were flow-sorted in triplicate. Those CD8+ T cells considered naive were CD45RO-CCR7+CD27+CD95-. The chain joins TRBV6-5 to TRBJ2-1; TCRdb calls TRBD2, which cannot be checked without DNA. Sequenced sample: naive CXCR3+ CD8+ T cells from blood. Subset specified: CD45RO-CCR7+CD27+CD95- naive CD8+ T cells expressing CXCR3 (TNR3+). The source is a human donor in good health. Some clones in this sample may be carry-over from other donors' samples. The CDR3: CASSYGGTPFF.